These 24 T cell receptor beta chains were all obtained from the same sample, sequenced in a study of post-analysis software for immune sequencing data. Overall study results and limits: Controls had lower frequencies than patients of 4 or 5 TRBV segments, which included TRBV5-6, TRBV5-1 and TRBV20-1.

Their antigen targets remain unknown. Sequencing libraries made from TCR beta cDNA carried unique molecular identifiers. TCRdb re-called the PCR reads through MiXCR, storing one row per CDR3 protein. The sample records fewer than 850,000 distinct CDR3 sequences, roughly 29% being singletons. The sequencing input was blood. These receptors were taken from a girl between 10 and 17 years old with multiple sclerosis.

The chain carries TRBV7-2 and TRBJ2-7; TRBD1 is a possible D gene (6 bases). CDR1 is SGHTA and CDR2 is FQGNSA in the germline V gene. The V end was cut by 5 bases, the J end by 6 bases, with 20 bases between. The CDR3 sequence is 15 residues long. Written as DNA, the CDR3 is TGTGCCAGCAGCAAACCGGGACAACATCGATCCGAGCAGTACTTC. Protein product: CASSKPGQHRSEQYF.

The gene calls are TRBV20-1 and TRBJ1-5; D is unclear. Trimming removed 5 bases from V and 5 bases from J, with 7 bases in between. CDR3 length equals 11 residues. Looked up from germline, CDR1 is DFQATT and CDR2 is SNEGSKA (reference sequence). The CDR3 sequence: CSAPSDQPQHF. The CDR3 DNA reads TGCAGTGCTCCTTCAGATCAGCCCCAGCATTTT.

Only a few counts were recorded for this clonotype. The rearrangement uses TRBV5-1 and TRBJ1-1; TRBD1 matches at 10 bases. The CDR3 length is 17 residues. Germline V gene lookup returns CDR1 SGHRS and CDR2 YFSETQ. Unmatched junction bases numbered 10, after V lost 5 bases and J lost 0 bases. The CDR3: CASSRSKGQGLNTEAFF. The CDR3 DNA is TGCGCCAGCAGTCGGAGCAAGGGACAGGGGCTGAACACTGAAGCTTTCTTT.

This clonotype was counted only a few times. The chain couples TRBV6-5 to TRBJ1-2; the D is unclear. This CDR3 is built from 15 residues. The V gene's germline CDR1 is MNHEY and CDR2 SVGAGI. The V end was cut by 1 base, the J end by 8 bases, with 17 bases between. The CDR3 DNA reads TGTGCCAGCAGTTACTTGGAATCCCCGTCTAGAGGCTACACCTTC. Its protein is CASSYLESPSRGYTF.

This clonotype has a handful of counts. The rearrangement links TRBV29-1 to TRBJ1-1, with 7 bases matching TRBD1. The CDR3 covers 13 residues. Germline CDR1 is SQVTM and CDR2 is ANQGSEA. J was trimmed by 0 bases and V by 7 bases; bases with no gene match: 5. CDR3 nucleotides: TGCAGCGCGTCAGGGGGAGTGAACACTGAAGCTTTCTTT. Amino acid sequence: CSASGGVNTEAFF.

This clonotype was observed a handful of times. DNA for the CDR3: TGCGCCAGCAGAGAGACTAGCGGATTACAACCCGGTGAGCAGTTCTTC. The encoded protein is CASRETSGLQPGEQFF. This rearrangement joins TRBV10-2 to TRBJ2-1; 9 bases map to TRBD2. The CDR3 is made up of 16 amino acids. After removal of 6 bases from V and 9 bases from J, the junction contained 15 bases not matched to a gene. The V gene's germline CDR1 is WSHSY and CDR2 SAAADI.

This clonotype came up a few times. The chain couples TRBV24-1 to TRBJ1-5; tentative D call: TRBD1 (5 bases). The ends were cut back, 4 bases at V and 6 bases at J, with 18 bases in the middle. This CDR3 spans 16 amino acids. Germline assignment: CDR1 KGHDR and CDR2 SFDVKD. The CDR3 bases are TGTGCCACCAGTGACCGCCGGGACCGCGGGGGTCAGCCCCAGCATTTT. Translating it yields CATSDRRDRGGQPQHF.

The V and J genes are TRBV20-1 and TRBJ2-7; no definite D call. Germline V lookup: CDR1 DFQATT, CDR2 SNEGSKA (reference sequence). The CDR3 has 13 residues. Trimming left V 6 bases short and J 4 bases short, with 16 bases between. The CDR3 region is CSAPHSLLYEQYF. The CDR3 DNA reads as TGCAGTGCCCCCCACAGTCTACTATACGAGCAGTACTTC.

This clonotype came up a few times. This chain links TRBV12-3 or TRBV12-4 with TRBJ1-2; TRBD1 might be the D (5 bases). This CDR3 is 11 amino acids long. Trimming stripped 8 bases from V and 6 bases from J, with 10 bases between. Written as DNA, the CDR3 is TGTGCCAGCCGGATGGGGGATGGCTACACCTTC. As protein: CASRMGDGYTF.

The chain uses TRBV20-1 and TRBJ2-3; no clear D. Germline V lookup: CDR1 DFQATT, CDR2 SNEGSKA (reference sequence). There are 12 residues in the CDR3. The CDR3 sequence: CTWALSTDTQYF. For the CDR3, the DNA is TGCACCTGGGCCCTGAGCACAGATACGCAGTATTTT.

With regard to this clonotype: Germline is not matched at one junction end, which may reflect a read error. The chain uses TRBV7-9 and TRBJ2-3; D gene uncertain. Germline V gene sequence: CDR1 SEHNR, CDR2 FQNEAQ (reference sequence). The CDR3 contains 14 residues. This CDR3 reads CAGSFSVSTDTQYF. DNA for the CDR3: TGTGCCGGCAGCTTTTCTGTGAGCACAGATACGCAGTATTTT.

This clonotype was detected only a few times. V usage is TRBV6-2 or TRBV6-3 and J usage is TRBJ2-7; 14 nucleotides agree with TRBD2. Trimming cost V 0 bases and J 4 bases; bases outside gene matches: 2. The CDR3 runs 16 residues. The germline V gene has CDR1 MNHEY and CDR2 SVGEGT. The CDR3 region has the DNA TGTGCCAGCAGTTACTCCCGGACTAGCGGGGGGTACGAGCAGTACTTC. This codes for CASSYSRTSGGYEQYF.

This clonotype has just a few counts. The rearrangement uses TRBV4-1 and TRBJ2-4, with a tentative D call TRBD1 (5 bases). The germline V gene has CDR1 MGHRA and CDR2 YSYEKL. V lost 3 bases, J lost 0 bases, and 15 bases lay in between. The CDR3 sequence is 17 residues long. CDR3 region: CASSQGSGQGAKNIQYF. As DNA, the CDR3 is TGCGCCAGCAGCCAGGGGTCCGGCCAGGGAGCCAAAAACATTCAGTACTTC.

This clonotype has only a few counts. CDR3 sequence: CASSLGTGDYLPLHF. CDR3 nucleotide sequence: TGTGCCAGCAGCTTAGGTACAGGGGACTATTTACCCCTCCACTTT. The chain employs TRBV11-2 and TRBJ1-6; 7 nucleotides line up with TRBD1. The V gene's germline CDR1 is SGHAT and CDR2 FQNNGV. Trimming at V came to 1 base and at J to 12 bases, leaving 9 bases not matched to a gene. The CDR3 runs 15 residues.

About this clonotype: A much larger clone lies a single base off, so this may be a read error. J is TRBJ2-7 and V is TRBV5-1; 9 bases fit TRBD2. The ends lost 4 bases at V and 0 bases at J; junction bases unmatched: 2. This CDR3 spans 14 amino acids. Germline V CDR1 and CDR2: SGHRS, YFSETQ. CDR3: CASSHSGGSYEQYF. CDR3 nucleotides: TGCGCCAGCAGCCATAGCGGGGGCTCCTACGAGCAGTACTTC.

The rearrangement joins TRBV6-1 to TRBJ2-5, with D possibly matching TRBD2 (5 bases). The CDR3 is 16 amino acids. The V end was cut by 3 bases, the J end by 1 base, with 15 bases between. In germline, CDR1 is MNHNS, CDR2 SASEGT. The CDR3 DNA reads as TGTGCCAGCAGTGAGCCGGGGAGTGTAGCCCAAGAGACCCAGTACTTC. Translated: CASSEPGSVAQETQYF.

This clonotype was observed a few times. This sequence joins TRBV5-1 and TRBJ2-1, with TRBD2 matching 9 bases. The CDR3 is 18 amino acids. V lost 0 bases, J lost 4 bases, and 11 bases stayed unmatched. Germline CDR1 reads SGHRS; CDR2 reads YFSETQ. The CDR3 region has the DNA TGCGCCAGCAGCTTGGAAGCGCTAGCGGGATTGGGGTACAATGAGCAGTTCTTC. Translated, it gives CASSLEALAGLGYNEQFF.

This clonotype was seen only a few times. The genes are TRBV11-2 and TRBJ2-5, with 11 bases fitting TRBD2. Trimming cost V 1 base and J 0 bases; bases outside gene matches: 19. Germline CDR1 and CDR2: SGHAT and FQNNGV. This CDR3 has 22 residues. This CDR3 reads CASSLGVSPGGLAEQYQETQYF. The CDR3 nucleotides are TGTGCCAGCAGCTTAGGGGTATCGCCTGGGGGACTAGCGGAGCAGTACCAAGAGACCCAGTACTTC.

DNA of the CDR3: TGTGCCAGCAGTATAACAGGGTTGGCTGAAGCTTTCTTT. It translates to CASSITGLAEAFF. The V call is TRBV12-3 or TRBV12-4, the J call TRBJ1-1; D might be TRBD1 (6 bases). V lost 5 bases, J lost 6 bases, and 13 bases lay in between. This CDR3 spans 13 amino acids.

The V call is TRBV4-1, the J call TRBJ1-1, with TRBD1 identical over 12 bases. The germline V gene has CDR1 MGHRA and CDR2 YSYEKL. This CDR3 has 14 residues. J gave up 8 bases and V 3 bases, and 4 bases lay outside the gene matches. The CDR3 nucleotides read TGCGCCAGCAGCCATGAGGGACAGGGGGCGGAAGCTTTCTTT. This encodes CASSHEGQGAEAFF.

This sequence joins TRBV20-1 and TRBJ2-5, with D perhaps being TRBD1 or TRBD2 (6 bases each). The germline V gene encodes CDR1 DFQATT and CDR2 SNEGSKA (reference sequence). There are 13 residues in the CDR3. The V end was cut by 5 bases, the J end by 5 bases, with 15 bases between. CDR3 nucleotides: TGCAGTGCTGCTAGGGGGGCTCGGGAGACCCAGTACTTC. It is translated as CSAARGARETQYF.

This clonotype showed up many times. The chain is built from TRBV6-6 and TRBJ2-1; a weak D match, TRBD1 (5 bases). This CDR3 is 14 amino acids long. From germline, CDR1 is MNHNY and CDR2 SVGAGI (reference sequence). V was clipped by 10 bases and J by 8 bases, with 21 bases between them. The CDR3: CATISGPLGDEQFF. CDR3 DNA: TGTGCCACCATCTCTGGGCCCTTAGGGGATGAGCAGTTCTTC.

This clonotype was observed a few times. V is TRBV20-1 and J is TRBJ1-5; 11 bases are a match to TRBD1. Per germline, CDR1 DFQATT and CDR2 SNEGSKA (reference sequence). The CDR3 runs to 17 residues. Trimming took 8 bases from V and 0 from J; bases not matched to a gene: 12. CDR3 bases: TGCAGTTTTTCTAGGGACAGGGGGTCTAATAGCAATCAGCCCCAGCATTTT. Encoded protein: CSFSRDRGSNSNQPQHF.

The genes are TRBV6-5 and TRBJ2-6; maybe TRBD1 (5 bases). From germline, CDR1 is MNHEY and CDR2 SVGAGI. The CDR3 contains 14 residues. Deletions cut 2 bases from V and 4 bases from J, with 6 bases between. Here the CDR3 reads CASSYGAGANVLTF. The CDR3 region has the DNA TGTGCCAGCAGTTACGGGGCCGGGGCCAACGTCCTGACTTTC.